This TCR beta chain was identified during a study of shared clonotypes between healthy human individuals. CDR1 and CDR2 (germline): SGHRS, YFSETQ. The trim removed 2 bases at V and 0 bases at J, leaving 5 bases unmatched. The CDR3 consists of 15 residues. The table came from immunoSEQ multiplex PCR; TCRdb's copy has only in-frame clones and leaves some out. The table has about 1,500,000 clones, roughly 96% seen once. The chain combines TRBV5-1 with TRBJ2-7, with 7 bases identical to TRBD2. The TCR sequence derives from a young man in good health. The sequenced material came from naive CD4+ T cells sorted from blood. The subset denotes: CD45RA+ positively selected. The CDR3 DNA sequence: TGCGCCAGCAGCTTAGCGGGGATAAGCTCCTACGAGCAGTACTTC. Protein product: CASSLAGISSYEQYF.